This TCR beta chain was obtained from a study of blood T cell repertoires in COVID-19. Study-level information: The study drew acute and convalescent COVID-19 samples from the United States, Italy and Spain. PBMCs, B-cell-depleted T cells, or T cells provided the cDNA or gDNA that made up the material.

This clone was seen more than once but under ten times. Trimming removed 3 bases from V and 6 bases from J; junction bases left unmatched: 5. Per germline, CDR1 KGHDR and CDR2 SFDVKD. This CDR3 region has 15 residues. Authors' processing steps: Scientists estimated how many nucleated cells there were by amplifying reference gene primers. Data came from immunoSEQ multiplex PCR; TCRdb stores just in-frame clones and leaves some out. The V and J calls and clone size come from that table; D and trimming were worked out from the DNA. The profile shows 90,000 or so clones, approximately 89% of them singletons.

V gene TRBV24-1 combines with J gene TRBJ2-3; TRBD2 agrees at 10 bases. This clonotype was sampled from a man aged 55-75 years with acute or convalescent COVID-19. The sample comprised peripheral blood. CDR3 sequence reads: CATSDTSGRGDTQYF. CDR3 in DNA: TGTGCCACCAGTGATACCAGCGGGAGGGGTGATACGCAGTATTTT.